A selection of T cell receptor beta chains follows, all from one sample in a study of blood T cell repertoires in COVID-19. Using immunoSEQ multiplex PCR, the repertoire was profiled, and TCRdb retains in-frame clones only, with some absent. The data show about 240,000 clones, around 89% seen once. Source material: PBMCs or T cells enriched from blood (not recorded which). The receptors derive from a middle-aged man who had recovered from COVID-19. Both conserved end residues are trimmed from each CDR3. A clone size is listed for some rows: how often the clone was seen (once, few, many), or a class if it is expanded.

NA TRBV6-2/TRBV6-3 ASSGLAGGRHTQY
NA TRBV5-1 ASQTPGSSYNEQF
NA TRBV2 ASSAEAGGGETQY
NA TRBV7-8 ASSLGVAGGQETQY
NA TRBV28 ASSPRSRTSGH
NA TRBV6-5 ASSRVRSNQPQH
NA TRBV29-1 SVDRGQKKLF
NA TRBV9 ASSVSGQTSTDTQY
NA TRBV2 ASSEQGTYGYT
NA TRBV19 ASTPGRGYVKNIQY
once TRBV5-1 ASSTDRNYGYT
NA TRBV9 ASSVGPSGITDTQY
NA TRBV4-3 ASSQQSGARNSYEQY
NA TRBV9 ASSVGTFTLNTEAF
NA TRBV30 AWSVHREQPQH
NA TRBV9 ASSPLGQGYEQY
NA TRBV27 ASRPGVSSYNSPLH
NA TRBV6-2/TRBV6-3 ASSSGLVRVNYNEQF
few TRBV19 ASSIWLAANTGELF
NA TRBV7-9 ASSIHSSGTGDVYYEQY
NA TRBV27 ASSGWGLSF
NA TRBV7-9 ASSLRQGSYEQY
NA TRBV18 ASSSGQTNYGYT
NA TRBV7-6 ASSPFRSGENTGELF
NA TRBV11-3 ASSMFSGRGEEKLF
NA TRBV6-4 ASRGEAGLNQPQH
NA TRBV6-5 ASSNINTIY
NA TRBV15 ATSQDYYNEQF
NA TRBV18 ASSPPVVRDEQF
NA TRBV7-2 ASSLATGSNYGYT
NA TRBV3-1/TRBV3-2 ASSYGPQPQH
NA TRBV10-1 ARLQGAHDTEAF
NA TRBV18 ASSISGRAYEQY
NA TRBV7-3 ASSLEGGFNEQF
few TRBV29-1 SVEGGATGPSYEQY
NA TRBV27 ASSSGLQGRYEQY
NA TRBV10-1 ASKTLAASTDTQY
few TRBV7-8 ASSRLTSGSHGELF
NA TRBV10-2 ASSPAGASNYGYT
NA TRBV9 ASSAQFSGNTIY
NA TRBV19 ASSLGLATLGRTGELF
NA TRBV20-1 SASRGSQETQY
NA TRBV21-1 ASSKCDRVKNIQY
NA TRBV6-6 ASLPGTSGSTDTQY
few TRBV5-8 ASSLQGWLNTEAF
NA TRBV29-1 SVEDSGANVLT
NA TRBV7-2 ASSFSVTNYEQY
NA TRBV7-9 ASSSPGANYGYT
once TRBV7-8 ASSPQQGGYT
NA TRBV28 ASSTGFYSNQPQH
NA TRBV5-1 ASSQSRTGLYEQY
NA TRBV4-2 ASSQETSGTTDTQY
NA TRBV9 ASSSDGTGTYGYT
NA TRBV19 ASSFDRPTEAF
NA TRBV24-1 ATSENRGHEKLF
NA TRBV12-5 ASGWTGTSYEQY
NA TRBV18 ASSPYRQETQY
NA TRBV7-6 ASSGGHGIDNEQF
NA TRBV28 ASVSTGQYEQY
NA TRBV10-3 AIREPGVSNEQF